This record concerns one TCR beta chain sequence. This entry comes from a study of blood T cell repertoires in COVID-19. For the study at large: Donors in the United States, Italy and Spain gave samples during acute or convalescent COVID-19. In each case, the material was cDNA or gDNA derived from T cells, B-cell-depleted T cells, or PBMCs.

As originally analysed: Scientists estimated how many nucleated cells there were by amplifying reference gene primers. Produced via immunoSEQ multiplex PCR; TCRdb's table is partial and in-frame only. The V and J calls and the clone size are those of that table, but D and trimming were determined from the DNA. The sample includes more than 100,000 clones, nearly 90% seen only once; the top ten take around 3.1%. V was trimmed by 9 bases and J by 3 bases, leaving 14 bases between them. The germline gives CDR1 SNHLY, CDR2 FYNNEI. The CDR3 contains 13 residues. The specimen sequenced was peripheral blood. The sequence derives from a man aged 45-65 years in a cohort sampled during active COVID-19. This sequence joins TRBV2 and TRBJ2-5; perhaps TRBD2 as D (5 bases). The CDR3: CASTSAEEETQYF. CDR3 sequence (DNA): TGTGCCAGTACGTCGGCGGAGGAAGAGACCCAGTACTTC.